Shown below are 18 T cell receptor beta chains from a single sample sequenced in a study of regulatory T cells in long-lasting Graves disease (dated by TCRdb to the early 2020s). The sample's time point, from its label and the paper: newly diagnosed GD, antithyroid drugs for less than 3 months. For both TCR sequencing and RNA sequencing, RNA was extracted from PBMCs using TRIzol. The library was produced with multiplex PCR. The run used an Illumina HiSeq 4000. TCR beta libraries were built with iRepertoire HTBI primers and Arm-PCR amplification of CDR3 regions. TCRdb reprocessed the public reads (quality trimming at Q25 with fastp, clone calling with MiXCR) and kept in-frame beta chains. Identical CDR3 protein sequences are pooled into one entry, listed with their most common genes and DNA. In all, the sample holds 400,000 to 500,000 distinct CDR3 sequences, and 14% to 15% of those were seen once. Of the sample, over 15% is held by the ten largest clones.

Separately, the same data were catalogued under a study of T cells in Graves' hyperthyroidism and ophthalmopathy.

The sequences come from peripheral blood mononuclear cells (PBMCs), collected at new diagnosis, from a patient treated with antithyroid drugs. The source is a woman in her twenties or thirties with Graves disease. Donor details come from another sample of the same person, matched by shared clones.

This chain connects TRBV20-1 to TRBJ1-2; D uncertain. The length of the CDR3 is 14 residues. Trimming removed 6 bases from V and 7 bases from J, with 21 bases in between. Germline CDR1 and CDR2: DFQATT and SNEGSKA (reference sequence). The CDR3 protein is CSALDATYLPGYTF. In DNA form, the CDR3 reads TGCAGTGCCTTGGACGCGACTTACCTACCTGGCTACACCTTC.

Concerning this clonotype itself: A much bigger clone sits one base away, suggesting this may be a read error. The CDR3, as DNA: TGTGCCAGCAGTTTTAGACTAGCGGGATCCTACGAGCAGTACTTC. Its protein product is CASSFRLAGSYEQYF. This sequence joins TRBV6-1 and TRBJ2-7; 11 bases fit TRBD2. V was pared by 5 bases and J by 1 base, with 4 bases of the junction left unmatched. The CDR3 consists of 15 residues. In germline, CDR1 is MNHNS, CDR2 SASEGT.

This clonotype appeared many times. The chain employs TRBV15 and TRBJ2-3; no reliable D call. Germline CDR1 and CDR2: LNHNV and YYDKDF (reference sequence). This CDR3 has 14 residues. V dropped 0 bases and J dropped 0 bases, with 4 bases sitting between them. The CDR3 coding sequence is TGTGCCACCAGCAGAGATGCGAGCACAGATACGCAGTATTTT. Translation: CATSRDASTDTQYF.

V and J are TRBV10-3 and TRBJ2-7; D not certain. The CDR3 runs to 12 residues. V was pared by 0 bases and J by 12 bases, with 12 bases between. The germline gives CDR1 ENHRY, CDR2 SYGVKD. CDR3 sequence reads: CAISESERQLYF. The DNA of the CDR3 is TGTGCCATCAGTGAGTCTGAACGCCAGCTGTACTTC.

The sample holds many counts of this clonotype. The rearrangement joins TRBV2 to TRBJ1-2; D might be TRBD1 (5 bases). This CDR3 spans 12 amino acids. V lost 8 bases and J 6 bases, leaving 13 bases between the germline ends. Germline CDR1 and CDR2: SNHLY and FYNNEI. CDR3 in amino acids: CASVPGEDGYTF. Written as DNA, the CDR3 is TGTGCCAGCGTACCGGGGGAGGATGGCTACACCTTC.

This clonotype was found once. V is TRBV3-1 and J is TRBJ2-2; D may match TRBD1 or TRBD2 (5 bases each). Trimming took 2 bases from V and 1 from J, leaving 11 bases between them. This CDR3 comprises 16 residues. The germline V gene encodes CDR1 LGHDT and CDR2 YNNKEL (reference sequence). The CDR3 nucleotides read TGTGCCAGCAGCCAACATGTGGGACGGAACACCGGGGAGCTGTTTTTT. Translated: CASSQHVGRNTGELFF.

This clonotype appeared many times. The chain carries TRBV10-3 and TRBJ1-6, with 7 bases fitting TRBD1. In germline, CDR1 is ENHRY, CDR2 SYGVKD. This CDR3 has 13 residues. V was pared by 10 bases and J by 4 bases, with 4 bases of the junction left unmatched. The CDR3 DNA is TGTGCCACCAGGGGGGGTTATAATTCACCCCTCCACTTT. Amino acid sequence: CATRGGYNSPLHF.

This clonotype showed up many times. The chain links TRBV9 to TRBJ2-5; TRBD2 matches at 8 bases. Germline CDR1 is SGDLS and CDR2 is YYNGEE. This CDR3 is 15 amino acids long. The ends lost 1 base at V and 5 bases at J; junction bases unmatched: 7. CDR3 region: CASSVSGTSWETQYF. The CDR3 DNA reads TGTGCCAGCAGCGTATCCGGGACTAGTTGGGAGACCCAGTACTTC.

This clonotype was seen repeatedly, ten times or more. CDR3 residues: CASSLDPVVRETQYF. For the CDR3, the DNA is TGTGCCAGCAGCTTAGACCCCGTGGTCAGGGAGACCCAGTACTTC. The chain joins TRBV11-2 to TRBJ2-5, with D unclear. The length of the CDR3 is 15 residues. CDR1 SGHAT and CDR2 FQNNGV come from the germline V gene. Trimming pared 0 bases from V and 5 bases from J, leaving 13 bases between.

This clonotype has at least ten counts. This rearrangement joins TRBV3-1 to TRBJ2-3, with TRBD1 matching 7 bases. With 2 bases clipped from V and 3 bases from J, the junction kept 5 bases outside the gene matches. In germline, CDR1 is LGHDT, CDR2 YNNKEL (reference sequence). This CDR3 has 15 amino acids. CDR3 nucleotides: TGTGCCAGCAGCCAAAGACAGGGAACAACAGATACGCAGTATTTT. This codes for CASSQRQGTTDTQYF.

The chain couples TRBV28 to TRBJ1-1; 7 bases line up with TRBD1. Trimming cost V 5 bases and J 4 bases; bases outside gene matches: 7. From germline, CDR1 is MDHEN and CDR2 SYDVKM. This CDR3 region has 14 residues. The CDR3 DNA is TGTGCCAGCAGTCTGGGACAGTGGGGCACTGAAGCTTTCTTT. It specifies CASSLGQWGTEAFF.

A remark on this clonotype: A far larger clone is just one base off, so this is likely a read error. The CDR3 nucleotides are TGTGCCAGCACTGGGAGCGGGACGTCAGATACGCAGCATTTT. Protein product: CASTGSGTSDTQHF. V and J are TRBV6-1 and TRBJ2-3; tentative D call: TRBD1 (5 bases). Gene TRBJ1-5 matches the end of the DNA better, so the J call may be wrong. There are 14 residues in the CDR3. Germline lookup yields CDR1 MNHNS and CDR2 SASEGT.

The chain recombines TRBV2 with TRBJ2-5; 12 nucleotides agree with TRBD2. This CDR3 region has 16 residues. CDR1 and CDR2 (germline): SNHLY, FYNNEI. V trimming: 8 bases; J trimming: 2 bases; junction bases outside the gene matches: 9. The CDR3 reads CASGSRLAGAQETQYF. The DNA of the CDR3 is TGTGCCAGCGGGTCTAGACTAGCGGGAGCGCAAGAGACCCAGTACTTC.

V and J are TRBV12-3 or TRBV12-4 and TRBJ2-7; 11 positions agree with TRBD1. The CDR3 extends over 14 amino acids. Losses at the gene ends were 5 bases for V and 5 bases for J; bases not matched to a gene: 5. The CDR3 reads CASSTGQGAHEQYF. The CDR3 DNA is TGTGCCAGCAGTACCGGACAGGGGGCTCACGAGCAGTACTTC.

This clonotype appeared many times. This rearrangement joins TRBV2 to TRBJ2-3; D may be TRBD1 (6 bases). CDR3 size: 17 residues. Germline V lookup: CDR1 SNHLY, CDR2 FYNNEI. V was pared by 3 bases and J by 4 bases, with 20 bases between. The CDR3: CASSDYAGTPKADTQYF. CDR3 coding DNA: TGTGCCAGCAGTGACTACGCCGGGACACCAAAAGCAGATACGCAGTATTTT.

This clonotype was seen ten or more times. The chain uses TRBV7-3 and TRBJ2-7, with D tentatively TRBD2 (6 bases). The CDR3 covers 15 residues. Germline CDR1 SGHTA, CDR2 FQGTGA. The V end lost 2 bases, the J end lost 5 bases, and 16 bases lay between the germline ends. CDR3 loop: CASSLLGGSKDEQYF. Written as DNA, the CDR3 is TGTGCCAGCAGCTTATTGGGGGGAAGTAAGGACGAGCAGTACTTC.

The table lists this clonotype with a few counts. CDR3 residues: CASKEREGTQQFF. The CDR3, as DNA: TGTGCCAGCAAGGAGCGGGAGGGTACCCAGCAGTTCTTC. The rearrangement links TRBV9 to TRBJ2-1; TRBD2 matches at 10 bases. The V gene's germline CDR1 is SGDLS and CDR2 YYNGEE. The CDR3 spans 13 residues. Trimming at V came to 6 bases and at J to 11 bases, leaving 8 bases not matched to a gene.

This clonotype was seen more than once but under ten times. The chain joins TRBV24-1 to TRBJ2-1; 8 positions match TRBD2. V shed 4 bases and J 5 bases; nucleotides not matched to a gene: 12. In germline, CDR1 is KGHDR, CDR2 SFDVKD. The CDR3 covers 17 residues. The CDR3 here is CATSEPVRSGSHNEQFF. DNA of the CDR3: TGTGCCACCAGTGAACCCGTCCGGAGCGGGAGTCACAATGAGCAGTTCTTC.